The next 4 T cell receptor beta chains were all read from a single sample in a study of shared clonotypes between healthy human individuals. This table comes from immunoSEQ multiplex PCR, and its TCRdb copy is limited to in-frame clones, with some not included. Of millions of clones detected, around 93% appear once; the ten largest clones hold roughly 1.8%. The naive CD8 subset, CD45RO-negative cells positively selected for CCR7, excluded terminally differentiated effector memory CD45RA+ cells. The sample taken for sequencing was naive CD8+ T cells from PBMCs. The source of these receptors is a man in his late teens or twenties in good health. Some clones in this sample may be carry-over from other donors' samples.

The gene calls are TRBV2 and TRBJ1-3; 7 nucleotides match TRBD1. The CDR3 is 16 residues long. Germline V gives CDR1 SNHLY, CDR2 FYNNEI. The ends lost 2 bases at V and 1 base at J; junction bases unmatched: 5. The CDR3 reads CASSEFGTASGNTIYF. CDR3 in DNA: TGTGCCAGCAGTGAATTCGGGACAGCTTCTGGAAACACCATATATTTT. Based on the CDR3 plus reference TRBV2 and TRBJ1-3, the full variable domain is EPEVTQTPSHQVTQMGQEVILRCVPISNHLYFYWYRQILGQKVEFLVSFYNNEISEKSEIFDDQFSVERPDGSNFTLKIRSTKLEDSAMYFCASSEFGTASGNTIYFGEGSWLTVV.

The chain carries TRBV28 and TRBJ2-3; 10 bases map to TRBD1. Germline CDR1 reads MDHEN; CDR2 reads SYDVKM. Germline trimming cut 5 bases from V and 6 bases from J; bases unmatched to any gene: 11. This CDR3 spans 16 amino acids. As DNA, the CDR3 is TGTGCCAGCAGTGACCCCGGGACAGGGGAATTTGATACGCAGTATTTT. Residues: CASSDPGTGEFDTQYF. Variable domain in full (rest from reference TRBV28 and TRBJ2-3): DVKVTQSSRYLVKRTGEKVFLECVQDMDHENMFWYRQDPGLGLRLIYFSYDVKMKEKGDIPEGYSVSREKKERFSLILESASTNQTSMYLCASSDPGTGEFDTQYFGPGTRLTVL.

This clone was found a few times. The rearrangement uses TRBV15 and TRBJ1-2; D gene ambiguous. The CDR3 totals 14 residues. Looked up from germline, CDR1 is LNHNV and CDR2 is YYDKDF (reference sequence). V dropped 5 bases and J dropped 0 bases, with 10 bases sitting between them. This CDR3 reads CATSHGHTNYGYTF. For the CDR3, the DNA is TGTGCCACCAGCCACGGCCACACTAACTATGGCTACACCTTC.

On this clone itself: The same CDR3 is also encoded by other DNA sequences in this sample. V and J are TRBV4-3 and TRBJ2-7, with 12 bases fitting TRBD1. Trimming cost V 3 bases and J 4 bases; bases outside gene matches: 1. Looked up from germline, CDR1 is LGHNA and CDR2 is YSLEER. The CDR3 extends over 14 amino acids. The CDR3 DNA reads TGCGCCAGCAGCCAGGGACAGGGGGCTTACGAGCAGTACTTC. This gives the protein CASSQGQGAYEQYF.